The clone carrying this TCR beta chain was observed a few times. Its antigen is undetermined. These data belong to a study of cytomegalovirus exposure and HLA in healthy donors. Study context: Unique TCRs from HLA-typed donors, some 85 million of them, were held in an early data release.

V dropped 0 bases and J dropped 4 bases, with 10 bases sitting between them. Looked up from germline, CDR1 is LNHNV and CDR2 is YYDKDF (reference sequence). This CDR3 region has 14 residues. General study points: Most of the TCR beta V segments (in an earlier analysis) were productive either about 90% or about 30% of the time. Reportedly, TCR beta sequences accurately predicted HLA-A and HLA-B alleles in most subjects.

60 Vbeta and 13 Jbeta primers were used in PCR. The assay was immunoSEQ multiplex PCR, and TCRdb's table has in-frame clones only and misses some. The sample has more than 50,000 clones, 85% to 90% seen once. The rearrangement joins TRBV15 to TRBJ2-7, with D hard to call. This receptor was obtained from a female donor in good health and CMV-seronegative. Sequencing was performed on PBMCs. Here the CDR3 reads CATSRDRSRYEQYF. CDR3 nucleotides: TGTGCCACCAGCAGAGATAGGAGTAGATACGAGCAGTACTTC.